The T cell receptor (beta chain) under discussion was sequenced for a study of blood T cells in healthy people across ages. CDR1 and CDR2 (germline): SGHDN, FVKESK. The CDR3 contains 12 residues. Trimming stripped 0 bases from V and 7 bases from J, with 6 bases between. General study points: Researchers deemed the diversity estimates from one million T cells underestimates. Fewer expanded clones and more diversity marked long-lived versus aged donors.

Turning to this clonotype: Its antigen remains unidentified.

With a J-beta primer mix and a sample-barcoded 5' primer, a second PCR ran about 7 to 12 cycles. TCRdb re-analysed the 5' RACE reads in MiXCR, keeping a single row per CDR3 protein. The sample records about 1.4 million distinct CDR3 sequences, roughly 60% being singletons. V gene TRBV14 combines with J gene TRBJ1-2, with D unclear. This clonotype originated in a man aged 18 to 30 in good health. Material for sequencing was blood. CDR3 nucleotides: TGTGCCAGCAGCCAAGATTGGCGTGGCTACACCTTC. This sequence encodes CASSQDWRGYTF.